The sequence of this TCR beta chain was determined in a study of CD8+ T cells in alopecia areata. Study-wide context: Treated patients received oral tofacitinib, 5 to 10 mg twice daily. Study-level results: Many expanded lesional clones remained in scalp and blood on tofacitinib. Affected lesional scalp, above all in alopecia totalis/universalis, was more clonal than normal scalp.

The V end lost 2 bases, the J end lost 12 bases, and 14 bases lay between the germline ends. The CDR3 is made up of 13 amino acids. CDR1 and CDR2 from the germline V gene are ENHRY and SYGVKD. cDNA serving as the sequencing template came from extracted, reverse transcribed RNA. Sequencing was performed with immunoSEQ multiplex PCR; in TCRdb, only in-frame clones are kept and a portion is missing. This table has roughly 60,000 clones, about 43% appearing once. Of note for this clone: Antigen: not known.

As for treatment: oral pan-JAK inhibitor, 5-10 mg twice daily. Obtained from alopecia areata patients were lesional scalp punch biopsies along with peripheral blood. The chain employs TRBV10-3 and TRBJ2-1; D is ambiguous. Source: CD8+ T cells sorted from blood, taken at roughly week 36, from a patient treated with tofacitinib. The TCR originated in a human donor with alopecia areata. DNA of the CDR3: TGTGCCATCAGTGAGAGTAGCAGCGTCGGGCAGTTCTTC. This sequence encodes CAISESSSVGQFF.